Listed here are 11 T cell receptor beta chains from one sample, sequenced in a study of blood T cell repertoires in COVID-19. TCRdb's table, derived via immunoSEQ multiplex PCR, lists solely in-frame clones and lacks some. In the table there are fewer than 250,000 clones, around 83% of which are singletons. The sequenced material came from peripheral blood. All receptors come from a woman aged 45-60 years with acute or convalescent COVID-19.

V and J are TRBV4-2 and TRBJ2-5; 7 nucleotides line up with TRBD2. Germline loops: CDR1 LGHNA, CDR2 YNFKEQ. This CDR3 is 17 amino acids long. The ends lost 1 base at V and 3 bases at J; junction bases unmatched: 11. DNA of the CDR3: TGTGCCAGCAGCCAAGGGGGGGTTGCGGGAGTGAAAGAGACCCAGTACTTC. Its protein is CASSQGGVAGVKETQYF.

This chain links TRBV7-9 with TRBJ2-1; a possible D gene is TRBD2 (6 bases). The V end was cut by 0 bases, the J end by 0 bases, with 12 bases between. Germline V lookup: CDR1 SEHNR, CDR2 FQNEAQ (reference sequence). CDR3 length equals 17 residues. The CDR3 loop reads CASSLARDAGSYNEQFF. The CDR3 bases are TGTGCCAGCAGCTTAGCGCGGGACGCAGGCTCCTACAATGAGCAGTTCTTC.

The chain couples TRBV5-6 to TRBJ1-5, with TRBD1 identical over 8 bases. The CDR3 contains 14 residues. The germline gives CDR1 SGHDT, CDR2 YYEEEE. The trim removed 4 bases at V and 5 bases at J, leaving 5 bases unmatched. Here the CDR3 reads CASSRTGLDQPQHF. CDR3 sequence (DNA): TGTGCCAGCAGCCGGACAGGGCTTGATCAGCCCCAGCATTTT.

This chain links TRBV19 with TRBJ2-1, with TRBD2 identical over 11 bases. The CDR3 covers 17 residues. Looked up from germline, CDR1 is LNHDA and CDR2 is SQIVND (reference sequence). Trimming removed 5 bases from V and 0 bases from J; junction bases left unmatched: 6. CDR3 nucleotide sequence: TGTGCCAGTAGTCCTATAGCGGGAGGGTACTCCTACAATGAGCAGTTCTTC. This sequence encodes CASSPIAGGYSYNEQFF.

Of note for this clone: One junction end does not reproduce the germline sequence, and a read error may be involved. The chain uses TRBV27 and TRBJ2-7; 7 bases align to TRBD1. The germline gives CDR1 MNHEY, CDR2 SMNVEV (reference sequence). The CDR3 contains 12 residues. This CDR3 reads CAGGPGPYEQYF. In DNA form, the CDR3 reads TGCGCAGGGGGTCCGGGACCCTACGAGCAGTACTTC.

This clone was counted between two and nine times. The chain has TRBV6-5 and TRBJ2-1; 12 bases agree with TRBD2. This CDR3 comprises 15 residues. V lost 5 bases, J lost 10 bases, and 9 bases stayed unmatched. Germline V gives CDR1 MNHEY, CDR2 SVGAGI. The CDR3: CASSRLAGAQIEQFF. The DNA for the CDR3 is TGTGCCAGCAGTAGACTAGCGGGAGCCCAAATAGAGCAGTTCTTC.

This rearrangement joins TRBV2 to TRBJ2-4; D is perhaps TRBD2 (5 bases). Germline V gene sequence: CDR1 SNHLY, CDR2 FYNNEI. The CDR3 totals 14 residues. V was cut by 5 bases and J by 2 bases, with 10 bases left in between. CDR3 sequence (DNA): TGTGCCAGCAGTCCTCTAGCAACCAAAAACATTCAGTACTTC. Translating gives CASSPLATKNIQYF.

V usage is TRBV4-1 and J usage is TRBJ1-4, with unresolved D. Germline V CDR1 and CDR2: MGHRA, YSYEKL. The CDR3 totals 17 residues. V was shortened by 1 base and J by 0 bases, with 12 bases between the two germline ends. The DNA for the CDR3 is TGCGCCAGCAGCCAAGGACCCAACCGGGCAACTAATGAAAAACTGTTTTTT. This encodes CASSQGPNRATNEKLFF.

The J gene is TRBJ1-1, the V gene TRBV18; D call uncertain. V was shortened by 2 bases and J by 5 bases, with 12 bases between the two germline ends. CDR3 length: 14 amino acids. Germline CDR1 is KGHSH and CDR2 is LQKENI. The CDR3 spells CASSPFRTGTEAFF. CDR3 in DNA: TGTGCCAGCTCACCATTTAGAACGGGGACTGAAGCTTTCTTT. Supplemented by reference TRBV18 and TRBJ1-1, the full variable domain reads NAGVMQNPRHLVRRRGQEARLRCSPMKGHSHVYWYRQLPEEGLKFMVYLQKENIIDESGMPKERFSAEFPKEGPSILRIQQVVRGDSAAYFCASSPFRTGTEAFFGQGTRLTVV.

J is TRBJ2-7 and V is TRBV6-6, with 9 bases fitting TRBD1. The CDR3 is 15 amino acids. Trimming at V came to 6 bases and at J to 5 bases, leaving 11 bases not matched to a gene. Per germline, CDR1 MNHNY and CDR2 SVGAGI (reference sequence). CDR3 DNA sequence: TGTGCCAGCAGACCCACCCGGGACAGGGACCACGAGCAGTACTTC. Protein sequence: CASRPTRDRDHEQYF.

This clone has just a few counts. The rearrangement joins TRBV14 to TRBJ2-2; unclear D gene. This CDR3 contains 14 residues. Germline-derived CDR1 and CDR2 are SGHDN and FVKESK. V shed 0 bases and J shed 4 bases, with 6 bases lying between them. The DNA for the CDR3 is TGTGCCAGCAGCCAAGATATATTCACCGGGGAGCTGTTTTTT. It encodes CASSQDIFTGELFF. Looking up the rest from reference TRBV14 and TRBJ2-2 gives the full variable domain: EAGVTQFPSHSVIEKGQTVTLRCDPISGHDNLYWYRRVMGKEIKFLLHFVKESKQDESGMPNNRFLAERTGGTYSTLKVQPAELEDSGVYFCASSQDIFTGELFFGEGSRLTVL.